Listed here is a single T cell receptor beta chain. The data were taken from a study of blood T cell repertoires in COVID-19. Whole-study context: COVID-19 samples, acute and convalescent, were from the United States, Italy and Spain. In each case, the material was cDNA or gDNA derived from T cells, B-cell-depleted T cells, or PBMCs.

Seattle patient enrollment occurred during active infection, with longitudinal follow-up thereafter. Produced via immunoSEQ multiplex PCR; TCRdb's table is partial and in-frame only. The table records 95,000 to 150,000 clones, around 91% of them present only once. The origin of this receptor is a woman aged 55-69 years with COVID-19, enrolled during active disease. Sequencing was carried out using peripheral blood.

CDR3 region: CASSQNLPGQGAYEQYF. DNA of the CDR3: TGTGCCAGCTCACAGAACCTACCGGGACAGGGGGCGTACGAGCAGTACTTC. The chain recombines TRBV18 with TRBJ2-7; 12 positions match TRBD1. Losses at the gene ends were 4 bases for V and 4 bases for J; bases not matched to a gene: 11. The germline V gene has CDR1 KGHSH and CDR2 LQKENI. The CDR3 consists of 17 residues.